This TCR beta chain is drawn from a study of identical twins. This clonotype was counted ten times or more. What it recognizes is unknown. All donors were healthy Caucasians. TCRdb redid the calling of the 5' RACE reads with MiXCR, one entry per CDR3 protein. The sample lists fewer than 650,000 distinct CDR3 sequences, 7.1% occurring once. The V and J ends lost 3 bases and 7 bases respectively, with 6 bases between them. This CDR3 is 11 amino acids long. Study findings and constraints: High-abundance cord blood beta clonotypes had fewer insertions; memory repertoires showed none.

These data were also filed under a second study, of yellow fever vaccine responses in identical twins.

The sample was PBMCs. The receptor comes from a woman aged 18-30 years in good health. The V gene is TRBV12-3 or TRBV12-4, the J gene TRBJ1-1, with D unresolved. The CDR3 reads CASSFGGEAFF. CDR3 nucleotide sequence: TGTGCCAGCAGTTTCGGCGGTGAAGCTTTCTTT.